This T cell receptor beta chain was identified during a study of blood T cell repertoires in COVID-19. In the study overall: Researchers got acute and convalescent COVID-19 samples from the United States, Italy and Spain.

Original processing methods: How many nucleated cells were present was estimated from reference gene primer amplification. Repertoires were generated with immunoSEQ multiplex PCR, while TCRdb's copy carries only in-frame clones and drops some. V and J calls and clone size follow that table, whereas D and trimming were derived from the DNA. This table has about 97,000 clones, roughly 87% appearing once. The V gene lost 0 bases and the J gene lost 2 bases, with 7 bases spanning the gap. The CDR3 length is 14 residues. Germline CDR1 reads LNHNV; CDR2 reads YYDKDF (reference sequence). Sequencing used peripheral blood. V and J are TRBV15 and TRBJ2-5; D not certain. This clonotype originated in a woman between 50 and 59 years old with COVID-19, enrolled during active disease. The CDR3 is CATSRDNRQETQYF. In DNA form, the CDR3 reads TGTGCCACCAGCAGAGATAACAGACAAGAGACCCAGTACTTC.